This T cell receptor (beta chain) was sequenced during a study of blood T cell repertoires in COVID-19. Study details: The study drew acute and convalescent COVID-19 samples from the United States, Italy and Spain. The analysed material was cDNA or gDNA that came from T cells, B-cell-depleted T cells, or PBMCs.

As originally analysed: Amplified reference gene primers provided the basis for estimating nucleated cell counts. Produced via immunoSEQ multiplex PCR; TCRdb's table is partial and in-frame only. The D gene and trimming were derived from the DNA, and the V and J assignments and clone size from that table. The sample contains 80,000 to 95,000 clones, 65% to 85% of which appear only once. Germline loops: CDR1 SGHKS, CDR2 YYEKEE (reference sequence). The CDR3 consists of 13 residues. V gave up 4 bases and J gave up 5 bases; unmatched junction bases: 3. The chain uses TRBV5-5 and TRBJ1-2; 9 nucleotides agree with TRBD1. Sequencing was carried out using peripheral blood. The sequence derives from a woman of 80 years or more with active or convalescent COVID-19. The CDR3 loop reads CASSKGQGYGYTF. In DNA form, the CDR3 reads TGTGCCAGCAGCAAGGGACAGGGTTATGGCTACACCTTC.